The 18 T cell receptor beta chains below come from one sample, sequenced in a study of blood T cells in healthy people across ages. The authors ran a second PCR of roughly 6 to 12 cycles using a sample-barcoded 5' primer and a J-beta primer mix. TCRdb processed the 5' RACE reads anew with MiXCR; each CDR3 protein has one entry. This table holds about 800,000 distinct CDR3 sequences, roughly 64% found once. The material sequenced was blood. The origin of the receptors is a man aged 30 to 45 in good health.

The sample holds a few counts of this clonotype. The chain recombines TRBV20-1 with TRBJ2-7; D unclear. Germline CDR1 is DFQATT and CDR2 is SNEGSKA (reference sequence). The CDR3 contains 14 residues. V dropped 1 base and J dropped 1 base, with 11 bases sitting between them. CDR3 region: CSARVRADSYEQYF. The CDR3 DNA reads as TGCAGTGCTAGAGTTAGGGCGGATTCCTACGAGCAGTACTTC.

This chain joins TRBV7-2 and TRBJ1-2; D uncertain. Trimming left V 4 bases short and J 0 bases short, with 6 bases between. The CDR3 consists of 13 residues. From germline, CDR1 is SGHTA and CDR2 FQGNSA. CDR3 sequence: CASSSDANYGYTF. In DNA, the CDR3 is TGTGCCAGCAGCTCTGATGCTAACTATGGCTACACCTTC. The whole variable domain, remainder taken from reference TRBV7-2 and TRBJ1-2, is GAGVSQSPSNKVTEKGKDVELRCDPISGHTALYWYRQSLGQGLEFLIYFQGNSAPDKSGLPSDRFSAERTGGSVSTLTIQRTQQEDSAVYLCASSSDANYGYTFGSGTRLTVV.

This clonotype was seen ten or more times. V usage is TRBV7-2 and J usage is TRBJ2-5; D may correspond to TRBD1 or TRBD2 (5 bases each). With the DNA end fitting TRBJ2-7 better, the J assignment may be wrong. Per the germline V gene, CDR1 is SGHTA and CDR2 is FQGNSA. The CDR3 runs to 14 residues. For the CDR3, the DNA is TGTGCCAGCAGCTCGAGGGACGGTCCCTACGAGCAGTACTTC. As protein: CASSSRDGPYEQYF.

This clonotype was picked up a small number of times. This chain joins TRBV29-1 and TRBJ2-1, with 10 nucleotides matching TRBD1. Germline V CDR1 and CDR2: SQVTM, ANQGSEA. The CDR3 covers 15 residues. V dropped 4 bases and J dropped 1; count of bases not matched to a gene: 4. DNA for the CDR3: TGCAGCGTTGTGGGGGGACAGGGGTCCTACAATGAGCAGTTCTTC. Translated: CSVVGGQGSYNEQFF.

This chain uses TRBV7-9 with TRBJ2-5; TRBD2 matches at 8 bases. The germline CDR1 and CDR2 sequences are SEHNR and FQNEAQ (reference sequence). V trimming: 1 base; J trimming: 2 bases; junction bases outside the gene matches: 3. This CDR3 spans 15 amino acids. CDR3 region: CASSLGIAGQETQYF. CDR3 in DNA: TGTGCCAGCAGCTTAGGTATAGCGGGACAAGAGACCCAGTACTTC. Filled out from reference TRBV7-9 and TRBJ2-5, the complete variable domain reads DTGVSQNPRHKITKRGQNVTFRCDPISEHNRLYWYRQTLGQGPEFLTYFQNEAQLEKSRLLSDRFSAERPKGSFSTLEIQRTEQGDSAMYLCASSLGIAGQETQYFGPGTRLLVL.

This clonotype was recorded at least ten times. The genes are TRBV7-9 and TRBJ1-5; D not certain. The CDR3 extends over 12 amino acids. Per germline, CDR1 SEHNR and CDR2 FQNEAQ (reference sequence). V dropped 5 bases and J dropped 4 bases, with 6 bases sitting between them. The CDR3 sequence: CASSLLNQPQHF. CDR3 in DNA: TGTGCCAGCAGCCTGTTAAATCAGCCCCAGCATTTT.

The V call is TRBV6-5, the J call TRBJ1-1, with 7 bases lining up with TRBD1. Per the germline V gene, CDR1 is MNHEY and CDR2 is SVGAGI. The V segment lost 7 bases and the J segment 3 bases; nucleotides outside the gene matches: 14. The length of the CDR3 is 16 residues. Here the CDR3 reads CASNPHQQGRDTEAFF. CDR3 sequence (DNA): TGTGCCAGCAACCCTCACCAACAGGGGAGGGACACTGAAGCTTTCTTT.

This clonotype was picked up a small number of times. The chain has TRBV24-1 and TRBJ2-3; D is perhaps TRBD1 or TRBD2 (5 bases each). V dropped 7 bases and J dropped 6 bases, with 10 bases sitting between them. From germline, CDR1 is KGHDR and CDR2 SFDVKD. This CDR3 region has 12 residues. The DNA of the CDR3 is TGTGCCACCAGCCGGGACGGCGATACGCAGTATTTT. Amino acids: CATSRDGDTQYF.

The CDR3 is CASSEGIAGGPLYEQYF. In nucleotides, the CDR3 is TGTGCCAGCAGCGAAGGGATAGCGGGAGGGCCATTGTACGAGCAGTACTTC. The V and J genes are TRBV7-9 and TRBJ2-7; TRBD2 matches 11 bases. V shed 5 bases and J 4 bases; nucleotides not matched to a gene: 13. The CDR3 is made up of 17 amino acids. CDR1 is SEHNR, CDR2 FQNEAQ, per germline (reference sequence).

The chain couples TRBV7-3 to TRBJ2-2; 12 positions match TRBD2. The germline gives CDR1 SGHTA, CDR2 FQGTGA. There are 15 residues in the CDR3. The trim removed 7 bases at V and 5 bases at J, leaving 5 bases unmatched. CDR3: CASNVLAGGTGELFF. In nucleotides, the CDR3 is TGTGCCAGCAATGTCCTAGCGGGAGGGACCGGGGAGCTGTTTTTT.

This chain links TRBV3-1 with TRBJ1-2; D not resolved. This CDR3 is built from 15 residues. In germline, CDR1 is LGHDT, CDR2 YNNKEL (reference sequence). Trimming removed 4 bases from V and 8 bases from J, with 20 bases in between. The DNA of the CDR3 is TGTGCCAGCAGCCCCAGAGGCGAGGGAAACGGCGGCTACACCTTC. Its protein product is CASSPRGEGNGGYTF.

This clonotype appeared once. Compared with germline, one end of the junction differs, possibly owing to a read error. Written as DNA, the CDR3 is TGCAGTTGGCCGGGACAGGGGAGTCTTAAGGCGGGCAATGAGCGGTTCTTC. Amino acids: CSWPGQGSLKAGNERFF. This chain links TRBV20-1 with TRBJ2-1, with 10 bases matching TRBD1. CDR3 size: 17 residues. Germline V gene data show CDR1 as DFQATT and CDR2 as SNEGSKA (reference sequence).

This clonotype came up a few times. The CDR3 sequence: CASSQEASDSYNEQFF. The CDR3 nucleotides are TGCGCCAGCAGCCAAGAGGCTAGCGACAGTTACAATGAGCAGTTCTTC. The rearrangement joins TRBV4-3 to TRBJ2-1, with D possibly TRBD2 on 6 matching bases. Trimming cost V 0 bases and J 4 bases, with 13 bases left between them. This CDR3 comprises 16 residues. The germline V gene encodes CDR1 LGHNA and CDR2 YSLEER.

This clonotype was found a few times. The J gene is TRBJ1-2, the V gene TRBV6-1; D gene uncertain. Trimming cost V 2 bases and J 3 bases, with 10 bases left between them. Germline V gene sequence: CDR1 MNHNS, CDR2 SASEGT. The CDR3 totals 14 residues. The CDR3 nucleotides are TGTGCCAGCAGTGAACGGGTCGGATACTATGGCTACACCTTC. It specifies CASSERVGYYGYTF.

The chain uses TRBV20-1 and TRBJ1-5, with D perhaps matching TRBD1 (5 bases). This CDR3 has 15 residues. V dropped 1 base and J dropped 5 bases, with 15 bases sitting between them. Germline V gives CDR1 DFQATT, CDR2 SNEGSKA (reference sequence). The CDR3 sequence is CSARGLGGGYQPQHF. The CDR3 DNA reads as TGCAGTGCTAGAGGGTTGGGCGGGGGGTATCAGCCCCAGCATTTT.

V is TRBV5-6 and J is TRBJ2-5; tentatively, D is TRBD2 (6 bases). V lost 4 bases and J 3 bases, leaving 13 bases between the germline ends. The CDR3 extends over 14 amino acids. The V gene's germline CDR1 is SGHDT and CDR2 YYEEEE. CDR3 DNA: TGTGCCAGCAGCCTAGACTGGGGGGAAGAGACCCAGTACTTC. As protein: CASSLDWGEETQYF.

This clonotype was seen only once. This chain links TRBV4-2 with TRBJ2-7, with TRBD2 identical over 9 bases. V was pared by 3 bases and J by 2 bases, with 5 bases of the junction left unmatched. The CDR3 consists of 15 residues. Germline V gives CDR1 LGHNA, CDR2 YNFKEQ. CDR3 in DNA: TGTGCCAGCAGCCACCCGACTAGCGGACCCTACGAGCAGTACTTC. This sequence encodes CASSHPTSGPYEQYF.

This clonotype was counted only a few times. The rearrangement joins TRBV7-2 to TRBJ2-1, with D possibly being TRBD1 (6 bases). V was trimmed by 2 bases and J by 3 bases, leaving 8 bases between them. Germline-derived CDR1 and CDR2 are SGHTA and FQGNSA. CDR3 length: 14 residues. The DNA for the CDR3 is TGTGCCAGCAGCTTAAGGACAGACTACAATGAGCAGTTCTTC. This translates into CASSLRTDYNEQFF.